The 8 T cell receptor beta chains reported below all come from one sample, sequenced in a study of identical twins. TCRdb reanalysed the 5' RACE reads using MiXCR and keeps one entry per CDR3 protein. The sample records 500,000 to 650,000 distinct CDR3 sequences, just over 7% being singletons. The same sample was also studied in work on yellow fever vaccine responses in identical twins.

Sequencing was carried out using PBMCs. These receptors were collected from a woman under 30 in good health.

This clonotype was found many times. The gene calls are TRBV7-9 and TRBJ1-1; no firm D call. Germline values: CDR1 SEHNR, CDR2 FQNEAQ (reference sequence). Trimming removed 11 bases at V and 1 base at J, with 14 bases between. This CDR3 region has 13 residues. DNA of the CDR3: TGTGCCGCGTCGGAGGGAGGGAACACTGAAGCTTTCTTT. Translated: CAASEGGNTEAFF.

The chain couples TRBV13 to TRBJ1-1; perhaps TRBD1 as D (5 bases). Deletions cut 2 bases from V and 1 base from J, with 20 bases between. Germline values: CDR1 PRHDT, CDR2 FYEKMQ (reference sequence). This CDR3 region has 18 residues. The CDR3 region is CASSLRMRGSVGNTEAFF. The CDR3 nucleotides read TGTGCCAGCAGCTTAAGAATGAGGGGCTCTGTAGGGAACACTGAAGCTTTCTTT.

The chain recombines TRBV7-2 with TRBJ1-1, with 9 bases matching TRBD1. CDR3 length equals 13 residues. Germline trimming cut 6 bases from V and 7 bases from J; bases unmatched to any gene: 6. The germline CDR1 and CDR2 sequences are SGHTA and FQGNSA. CDR3 loop: CASRVQGAYEAFF. DNA of the CDR3: TGTGCCAGCAGGGTACAGGGGGCGTATGAAGCTTTCTTT.

This chain connects TRBV7-9 to TRBJ2-5; 8 positions match TRBD2. This CDR3 comprises 15 residues. Germline V CDR1 and CDR2: SEHNR, FQNEAQ (reference sequence). The ends lost 5 bases at V and 0 bases at J; junction bases unmatched: 5. The CDR3 reads CASSLLGGDQETQYF. The CDR3 DNA is TGTGCCAGCAGCCTACTCGGGGGGGACCAAGAGACCCAGTACTTC.

The chain uses TRBV12-3 or TRBV12-4 and TRBJ1-1; maybe TRBD1 (6 bases). The CDR3 length is 16 residues. V gave up 3 bases and J gave up 0 bases, with 14 bases separating them. Here the CDR3 reads CASSFLTGPMNTEAFF. Written as DNA, the CDR3 is TGTGCCAGCAGTTTCTTGACAGGTCCCATGAACACTGAAGCTTTCTTT.

This clonotype was seen only a few times. The chain uses TRBV3-1 and TRBJ2-1; D unclear. CDR1 and CDR2 (germline): LGHDT, YNNKEL (reference sequence). CDR3 length equals 14 residues. V lost 0 bases and J 10 bases, leaving 13 bases between the germline ends. CDR3 DNA: TGTGCCAGCAGCCAAGAACGGGCGGAAGGGGAGCAGTTCTTC. This encodes CASSQERAEGEQFF.

V is TRBV7-2 and J is TRBJ1-1; 8 bases map to TRBD1. With V trimmed by 5 bases and J by 8 bases, 7 bases remained unmatched. CDR3 length: 13 amino acids. The germline V gene has CDR1 SGHTA and CDR2 FQGNSA. This chain's CDR3 is CASSTRTGWEAFF. The CDR3 DNA reads TGTGCCAGCAGCACCCGGACAGGGTGGGAAGCTTTCTTT.

This clonotype was counted between two and nine times. The chain joins TRBV4-1 to TRBJ2-1, with 9 bases matching TRBD2. Germline CDR1 and CDR2: MGHRA and YSYEKL. V dropped 6 bases and J dropped 2; count of bases not matched to a gene: 5. CDR3 length equals 15 residues. CDR3 DNA: TGCGCCAGCAGTCACCCTAGCGGGACCTACAATGAGCAGTTCTTC. Its protein is CASSHPSGTYNEQFF.